The 30 T cell receptor beta chains reported below all come from one sample, sequenced in a study of T cells in Graves' hyperthyroidism and ophthalmopathy. TCR beta CDR3 regions were amplified from RNA. The HTBI primer set was used in a first-round RT-PCR of the TCR CDR3. TCRdb independently ran MiXCR on the multiplex PCR reads; one entry per CDR3 protein. The sample gives 640,000 or so distinct CDR3 sequences, roughly 14% of which show up once; around 4.1% is in the top ten. Source material: blood. These receptors all come from a woman between 35 and 50 years old with Graves' ophthalmopathy.

There are many counts of this clonotype. The genes are TRBV13 and TRBJ1-1, with D uncertain. Trimming stripped 1 base from V and 5 bases from J, with 8 bases between. Per germline, CDR1 PRHDT and CDR2 FYEKMQ (reference sequence). The CDR3 runs to 13 residues. The CDR3 region has the DNA TGTGCCAGCAGCTTAGTTTTGGTAACTGAAGCTTTCTTT. Translating gives CASSLVLVTEAFF. The full variable domain, with the rest looked up from reference TRBV13 and TRBJ1-1, is AAGVIQSPRHLIKEKRETATLKCYPIPRHDTVYWYQQGPGQDPQFLISFYEKMQSDKGSIPDRFSAQQFSDYHSELNMSSLELGDSALYFCASSLVLVTEAFFGQGTRLTVV.

This clonotype was observed many times. The rearrangement uses TRBV12-3 or TRBV12-4 and TRBJ1-5; unclear D gene. V was clipped by 3 bases and J by 5 bases, with 8 bases between them. The CDR3 covers 13 residues. CDR3 amino acids: CASSLEGDQPQHF. The DNA for the CDR3 is TGTGCCAGCAGTTTGGAGGGTGATCAGCCCCAGCATTTT.

This clonotype has a count of ten or more. The rearrangement links TRBV14 to TRBJ2-5; D perhaps matches TRBD2 (5 bases). The CDR3 extends over 15 amino acids. The V end lost 3 bases, the J end lost 5 bases, and 16 bases lay between the germline ends. The germline V gene has CDR1 SGHDN and CDR2 FVKESK. The CDR3 DNA reads as TGTGCCAGCAGCCATGAGTCTAGCTCGTCGGAGACCCAGTACTTC. Its translation: CASSHESSSSETQYF. Using reference TRBV14 and TRBJ2-5 for the parts outside the CDR3, the full variable domain is EAGVTQFPSHSVIEKGQTVTLRCDPISGHDNLYWYRRVMGKEIKFLLHFVKESKQDESGMPNNRFLAERTGGTYSTLKVQPAELEDSGVYFCASSHESSSSETQYFGPGTRLLVL.

This clonotype has at least ten counts. The chain carries TRBV2 and TRBJ2-5; tentatively, D is TRBD2 (6 bases). The V end lost 8 bases, the J end lost 1 base, and 14 bases lay between the germline ends. Germline lookup yields CDR1 SNHLY and CDR2 FYNNEI. CDR3 size: 14 residues. The CDR3 spells CASGRESSQETQYF. The CDR3 DNA is TGTGCCAGCGGACGGGAGAGTTCCCAAGAGACCCAGTACTTC. The variable domain in full, completed from reference TRBV2 and TRBJ2-5, reads EPEVTQTPSHQVTQMGQEVILRCVPISNHLYFYWYRQILGQKVEFLVSFYNNEISEKSEIFDDQFSVERPDGSNFTLKIRSTKLEDSAMYFCASGRESSQETQYFGPGTRLLVL.

This clonotype was recorded many times. The chain carries TRBV29-1 and TRBJ2-5, with D maybe TRBD1 (5 bases). The CDR3 is 12 residues long. V lost 3 bases to trimming and J lost 5 bases, with 10 bases between them. The germline gives CDR1 SQVTM, CDR2 ANQGSEA. Here the CDR3 reads CSVEPPGETQYF. The CDR3, as DNA: TGCAGCGTTGAGCCCCCAGGGGAGACCCAGTACTTC.

In its sample, this clonotype was seen many times. The junction and the germline gene differ at one end; a read error may be behind it. The CDR3 here is CARRTDSGANVLAF. The DNA for the CDR3 is TGTGCCAGGAGGACAGACTCTGGGGCCAACGTCCTGGCTTTC. The chain has TRBV2 and TRBJ2-6, with a possible D match to TRBD1 (6 bases). Germline V gives CDR1 SNHLY, CDR2 FYNNEI. The CDR3 spans 14 residues.

This clonotype has a count of ten or more. The chain combines TRBV11-1 with TRBJ2-2; a weak D match, TRBD1 (6 bases). This CDR3 spans 15 amino acids. Trimming stripped 2 bases from V and 3 bases from J, with 10 bases between. CDR1 SGHAT and CDR2 FQDESV come from the germline V gene (reference sequence). CDR3 nucleotide sequence: TGTGCCAGCAGCTTAAACAGGGCGGACACCGGGGAGCTGTTTTTT. Translated, it gives CASSLNRADTGELFF.

This clonotype came up a few times. A much more abundant neighbour one base away suggests this may be a read error. CDR3 sequence: CAGGLSGNTIYF. Here the CDR3 DNA reads TGTGCCGGGGGTCTCTCTGGAAACACCATATATTTT. This chain uses TRBV6-2 or TRBV6-3 with TRBJ1-3; weak D call: TRBD1 (5 bases). This CDR3 has 12 amino acids. The V gene's germline CDR1 is MNHEY and CDR2 SVGEGT. With 11 bases removed from V and 0 bases from J, the gap between germline ends came to 8 bases.

This clonotype came up many times. The chain joins TRBV28 to TRBJ2-5, with D hard to call. V was shortened by 4 bases and J by 6 bases, with 6 bases between the two germline ends. The V gene's germline CDR1 is MDHEN and CDR2 SYDVKM. This CDR3 is built from 11 residues. Here the CDR3 DNA reads TGTGCCAGCAGTTCCCACCAGACCCAGTACTTC. Translated: CASSSHQTQYF.

This clonotype has a count of ten or more. The V and J genes are TRBV19 and TRBJ2-5, with a possible D match to TRBD1 (6 bases). The CDR3 has 15 amino acids. The V gene's germline CDR1 is LNHDA and CDR2 SQIVND (reference sequence). Deletions cut 3 bases from V and 0 bases from J, with 11 bases between. CDR3 nucleotides: TGTGCCAGTAGTATCGGGCAGGGGTACCAAGAGACCCAGTACTTC. It translates to CASSIGQGYQETQYF.

This clonotype was seen repeatedly, ten times or more. V is TRBV2 and J is TRBJ1-2; D gene uncertain. The CDR3 has 13 amino acids. The germline V and J ends were trimmed by 2 bases and 6 bases, with 10 bases remaining between them. Germline V gives CDR1 SNHLY, CDR2 FYNNEI. In DNA, the CDR3 is TGTGCCAGCAGTGAAAAGAGGGTTGATGGCTACACCTTC. It encodes CASSEKRVDGYTF. Full variable domain (outside the CDR3, taken from reference TRBV2 and TRBJ1-2): EPEVTQTPSHQVTQMGQEVILRCVPISNHLYFYWYRQILGQKVEFLVSFYNNEISEKSEIFDDQFSVERPDGSNFTLKIRSTKLEDSAMYFCASSEKRVDGYTFGSGTRLTVV.

This chain links TRBV18 with TRBJ2-7; the D gene is possibly TRBD2 (7 bases). The germline V and J ends were trimmed by 2 bases and 2 bases, with 19 bases remaining between them. This CDR3 region has 17 residues. Germline V gene data show CDR1 as KGHSH and CDR2 as LQKENI. CDR3 sequence reads: CASSPVRGSAGTYEQYF. In DNA, the CDR3 is TGTGCCAGCTCACCAGTCAGGGGATCAGCGGGGACCTACGAGCAGTACTTC.

The table lists this clonotype with many counts. The chain has TRBV7-2 and TRBJ1-5; D is undetermined. The CDR3 contains 15 residues. The germline V and J ends were trimmed by 5 bases and 1 base, with 12 bases remaining between them. Germline V gene data show CDR1 as SGHTA and CDR2 as FQGNSA. The DNA for the CDR3 is TGTGCCAGCAGCCCGGAGAAGTGGAGCAATCAGCCCCAGCATTTT. It specifies CASSPEKWSNQPQHF.

This clonotype was seen repeatedly, ten times or more. This chain joins TRBV10-3 and TRBJ2-1; 9 bases map to TRBD2. This CDR3 spans 12 amino acids. The germline CDR1 and CDR2 sequences are ENHRY and SYGVKD. V shed 10 bases and J 8 bases; nucleotides not matched to a gene: 6. The CDR3 DNA reads TGTGCCAGTAGCGGGAGAGGCGATGAGCAGTTCTTC. It specifies CASSGRGDEQFF.

The sample holds many counts of this clonotype. This chain links TRBV27 with TRBJ2-7, with unresolved D. The CDR3 totals 13 residues. The germline gives CDR1 MNHEY, CDR2 SMNVEV (reference sequence). V was pared by 6 bases and J by 0 bases, with 9 bases between. DNA of the CDR3: TGTGCCAGCAGGGAAGACAACTCCTACGAGCAGTACTTC. Its protein product is CASREDNSYEQYF.

This clonotype was detected ten times or more. This chain uses TRBV28 with TRBJ2-5; 10 bases line up with TRBD2. Germline V gene lookup returns CDR1 MDHEN and CDR2 SYDVKM. The junction had 7 bases not matched to a gene; V was cut back by 5 bases and J by 4 bases. CDR3 length: 15 residues. The CDR3 DNA follows: TGTGCCAGCAGTCTGACTAGCGGGTTAAGAGAGACCCAGTACTTC. Its protein is CASSLTSGLRETQYF. Together with reference TRBV28 and TRBJ2-5, the CDR3 gives the full variable domain: DVKVTQSSRYLVKRTGEKVFLECVQDMDHENMFWYRQDPGLGLRLIYFSYDVKMKEKGDIPEGYSVSREKKERFSLILESASTNQTSMYLCASSLTSGLRETQYFGPGTRLLVL.

This clonotype has a count of ten or more. The rearrangement uses TRBV20-1 and TRBJ2-5, with 14 bases that match TRBD2. Germline-derived CDR1 and CDR2 are DFQATT and SNEGSKA (reference sequence). The CDR3 has 17 residues. V was clipped by 1 base and J by 0 bases; unmatched bases: 4. The CDR3 DNA reads as TGCAGTGCTAGAGGACTAGCGGGAGGGCCCGACCAAGAGACCCAGTACTTC. Translation gives CSARGLAGGPDQETQYF.

DNA of the CDR3: TGCAGCGCGGAGGACGGAGCCTCCTACGAGCAGTACTTC. Its translation is CSAEDGASYEQYF. V usage is TRBV29-1 and J usage is TRBJ2-7, with D perhaps matching TRBD2 (5 bases). There are 13 residues in the CDR3. V lost 7 bases to trimming and J lost 0 bases, with 13 bases between them. Germline V gives CDR1 SQVTM, CDR2 ANQGSEA.

This clonotype was found many times. The chain carries TRBV7-2 and TRBJ2-7, with 7 bases matching TRBD1. The germline CDR1 and CDR2 sequences are SGHTA and FQGNSA. The CDR3 is 15 residues long. The junction had 8 bases not matched to a gene; V was cut back by 5 bases and J by 1 base. CDR3 DNA sequence: TGTGCCAGCAGCCCCGTAAACAGGGGTTCCTACGAGCAGTACTTC. Its translation is CASSPVNRGSYEQYF.

The chain combines TRBV9 with TRBJ1-2; D is perhaps TRBD1 (5 bases). Trimming cost V 3 bases and J 0 bases, with 15 bases left between them. The V gene's germline CDR1 is SGDLS and CDR2 YYNGEE. The CDR3 is 16 residues long. The CDR3 region is CASSGDFGTTNYGYTF. The DNA of the CDR3 is TGTGCCAGCAGCGGGGACTTTGGGACGACTAACTATGGCTACACCTTC.

On this clonotype: Given a much more abundant clone one base away, this may be a read error. The genes are TRBV29-1 and TRBJ1-1; D remains ambiguous. This CDR3 spans 13 amino acids. CDR1 SQVTM and CDR2 ANQGSEA come from the germline V gene. The CDR3 nucleotides read TGCGGCGTTGAAGATCGGGGAGTTACTGAAGCTTTCTTT. Amino acids: CGVEDRGVTEAFF.

This clonotype showed up just a few times. The rearrangement joins TRBV7-2 to TRBJ2-5; 13 bases map to TRBD2. The CDR3 is 16 amino acids. V was clipped by 4 bases and J by 4 bases; unmatched bases: 6. Germline V gene data show CDR1 as SGHTA and CDR2 as FQGNSA. The CDR3, as DNA: TGTGCCAGCAGCTCCGGACTAGCGGGAGACGGAGAGACCCAGTACTTC. Residues: CASSSGLAGDGETQYF.

This rearrangement joins TRBV7-9 to TRBJ2-7; D not certain. From germline, CDR1 is SEHNR and CDR2 FQNEAQ (reference sequence). The CDR3 covers 13 residues. Trimming shortened V by 5 bases and J by 2 bases, and 10 bases separated the two germline ends. CDR3 sequence (DNA): TGTGCCAGCAGCAACTCTCAAGCCTACGAGCAGTACTTC. It yields the protein CASSNSQAYEQYF.

This clonotype was seen at least ten times. J is TRBJ1-3 and V is TRBV12-3 or TRBV12-4; D unresolved. Trimming removed 6 bases at V and 4 bases at J, with 4 bases between. The CDR3 loop spans 11 amino acids. In DNA, the CDR3 is TGTGCCAGCAGGGGGGGAAACACCATATATTTT. The encoded protein is CASRGGNTIYF.

The chain employs TRBV20-1 and TRBJ2-7; 12 bases fit TRBD2. Germline lookup yields CDR1 DFQATT and CDR2 SNEGSKA (reference sequence). Trimming took 5 bases from V and 1 from J; bases not matched to a gene: 9. This CDR3 spans 16 amino acids. In nucleotides, the CDR3 is TGCAGTGCTCTGGCTAGCGGGAGGGCGCGATCCTACGAGCAGTACTTC. Protein product: CSALASGRARSYEQYF.

This clonotype has at least ten counts. The V gene is TRBV25-1, the J gene TRBJ2-2; D may be TRBD1 (5 bases). Per germline, CDR1 MGHDK and CDR2 SYGVNS. CDR3 size: 15 residues. With 5 bases removed from V and 1 base from J, the gap between germline ends came to 11 bases. CDR3 sequence (DNA): TGTGCCAGCAGTAACATGCAGGGGAACACCGGGGAGCTGTTTTTT. Its protein product is CASSNMQGNTGELFF.

In its sample, this clonotype was seen a few times. The rearrangement links TRBV5-1 to TRBJ2-7, with D perhaps TRBD1 (5 bases). The V gene lost 3 bases and the J gene lost 12 bases, with 13 bases spanning the gap. The CDR3 is 11 amino acids. Germline V gene data show CDR1 as SGHRS and CDR2 as YFSETQ. The CDR3 loop reads CASSSHRKGYF. CDR3 DNA sequence: TGCGCCAGCAGCTCCCACAGGAAGGGGTACTTC.

This clonotype was counted only a few times. This chain connects TRBV5-8 to TRBJ1-5; 8 bases agree with TRBD1. V dropped 7 bases and J dropped 2; count of bases not matched to a gene: 8. This CDR3 is 15 amino acids long. Germline assignment: CDR1 SGHTS and CDR2 YDEGEE. The CDR3 sequence: CASAFRGRGNQPQHF. DNA for the CDR3: TGTGCCAGCGCATTCAGGGGGCGCGGCAATCAGCCCCAGCATTTT. Together with reference TRBV5-8 and TRBJ1-5, the CDR3 gives the full variable domain: EAGVTQSPTHLIKTRGQQATLRCSPISGHTSVYWYQQALGLGLQFLLWYDEGEERNRGNFPPRFSGRQFPNYSSELNVNALELEDSALYLCASAFRGRGNQPQHFGDGTRLSIL.

The chain uses TRBV9 and TRBJ2-7; a weak D match, TRBD1 (6 bases). The CDR3 consists of 14 residues. The ends were cut back, 4 bases at V and 0 bases at J, with 11 bases in the middle. CDR1 is SGDLS, CDR2 YYNGEE, per germline. The CDR3: CASSPGHVSYEQYF. CDR3 DNA: TGTGCCAGCAGCCCGGGACACGTCTCCTACGAGCAGTACTTC. The whole variable domain, filled in from reference TRBV9 and TRBJ2-7, reads DSGVTQTPKHLITATGQRVTLRCSPRSGDLSVYWYQQSLDQGLQFLIQYYNGEERAKGNILERFSAQQFPDLHSELNLSSLELGDSALYFCASSPGHVSYEQYFGPGTRLTVT.

There are many counts of this clonotype. This chain connects TRBV5-1 to TRBJ2-7; 8 bases align to TRBD1. CDR1 and CDR2 (germline): SGHRS, YFSETQ. CDR3 size: 16 residues. The J segment lost 3 bases and the V segment lost 5 bases, leaving 13 bases of the junction unmatched. The DNA for the CDR3 is TGCGCCAGCAGAGTGGTTGGGACAGGCATGAGCTACGAGCAGTACTTC. Translation gives CASRVVGTGMSYEQYF.